The rows below give T cell receptor beta chains drawn from one sample of a study of cytomegalovirus exposure and HLA in healthy donors. TCRdb's copy holds only in-frame clones and misses some; the assay was immunoSEQ multiplex PCR. The repertoire has over 150,000 clones, approximately 86% of them found once; the top ten carry more than 20%. Sequencing was carried out using PBMCs. Receptors originate from a man between 18 and 29 years old in good health and CMV-seropositive. CDR3s include the opening cysteine and the closing phenylalanine or tryptophan. A D gene is named only where the DNA matches it firmly. Some rows mark clone size as missing; the rest say once, few, many or name a class of expanded clone.

TRBJ2-1 | . | . | 15 | TRBV7-6 | CASSLEASSYNEQFF | TGTGCCAGCAGCTTAGAAGCGAGCTCCTACAATGAGCAGTTCTTC
TRBJ2-5 | TRBD1 | . | 16 | TRBV18 | CASSPPGTVLQETQYF | TGTGCCAGCTCACCGCCCGGGACAGTCCTCCAAGAGACCCAGTACTTC
TRBJ2-2 | TRBD2 | . | 15 | TRBV27 | CASSGGVLGTGELFF | TGTGCCAGCAGTGGGGGGGTGCTGGGCACCGGGGAGCTGTTTTTT
TRBJ2-2 | . | . | 14 | TRBV5-6 | CASSLLPNTGELFF | TGTGCCAGCAGCTTGCTACCGAACACCGGGGAGCTGTTTTTT
TRBJ1-1 | TRBD1 | . | 14 | TRBV18 | CASSPGQGFAEAFF | TGTGCCAGCTCACCAGGACAGGGTTTCGCTGAAGCTTTCTTT
TRBJ1-2 | . | . | 15 | TRBV6-4 | CASSDSIAGATGYTF | TGTGCCAGCAGTGACTCGATCGCAGGGGCGACGGGCTACACCTTC
TRBJ2-7 | . | . | 15 | TRBV5-6 | CASSPGGGVRYEQYF | TGTGCCAGCAGCCCCGGAGGGGGGGTCCGTTACGAGCAGTACTTC
TRBJ2-7 | TRBD1 | . | 16 | TRBV7-2 | CASSLAGTGGKGEQYF | TGTGCCAGCAGTCTTGCCGGGACAGGGGGCAAGGGCGAGCAGTACTTC
TRBJ2-3 | TRBD1 | . | 15 | TRBV7-2 | CASSLGDRLTDTQYF | TGTGCCAGCAGCTTAGGGGACAGGCTCACAGATACGCAGTATTTT
TRBJ2-7 | TRBD2 | . | 15 | TRBV7-2 | CASSSRLAGGHEQYF | TGTGCCAGCAGCTCGAGACTAGCGGGGGGCCACGAGCAGTACTTC
TRBJ2-6 | TRBD1 | . | 20 | TRBV14 | CASSQGGDRVRLSGANVLTF | TGTGCCAGCAGCCAAGGAGGGGACAGGGTAAGACTTTCTGGGGCCAACGTCCTGACTTTC
TRBJ2-2 | TRBD1 | few | 18 | TRBV4-1 | CASSQDWTGGSNTGELFF | TGCGCCAGCAGCCAAGATTGGACAGGGGGATCAAACACCGGGGAGCTGTTTTTT
TRBJ2-2 | . | . | 14 | TRBV4-3 | CASSQASATGELFF | TGCGCCAGCAGCCAGGCTAGCGCGACCGGGGAGCTGTTTTTT
TRBJ2-1 | TRBD1 | . | 13 | TRBV11-3 | CASSRGTGDEQFF | TGTGCCAGCAGCAGAGGGACAGGGGATGAGCAGTTCTTC
TRBJ1-4 | . | . | 15 | TRBV18 | CASSPRAGIQEKLFF | TGTGCCAGCTCACCACGGGCAGGGATCCAAGAAAAACTGTTTTTT
TRBJ2-1 | . | few | 14 | TRBV4-3 | CASSLSQGNNEQFF | TGCGCCAGCAGCCTCTCACAGGGAAACAATGAGCAGTTCTTC
TRBJ2-1 | TRBD1 | . | 15 | TRBV11-3 | CASSLGGTGGNEQFF | TGTGCCAGCAGCTTAGGCGGGACAGGGGGGAATGAGCAGTTCTTC
TRBJ2-4 | . | . | 14 | TRBV6-5 | CASSPGQKKNIQYF | TGTGCCAGCAGTCCTGGACAGAAGAAAAACATTCAGTACTTC
TRBJ2-7 | . | . | 18 | TRBV4-1 | CASSQHHDAGLNTYEQYF | TGCGCCAGCAGCCAACATCATGACGCAGGGTTGAATACCTACGAGCAGTACTTC
TRBJ2-5 | TRBD2 | . | 15 | TRBV9 | CASSLRLAGPGAQYF | TGTGCCAGCAGCCTTAGACTAGCGGGACCGGGGGCCCAGTACTTC
TRBJ2-2 | TRBD1 | . | 15 | TRBV15 | CATSRTWTGGGELFF | TGTGCCACCAGCAGAACTTGGACAGGGGGCGGGGAGCTGTTTTTT
TRBJ1-2 | TRBD1 | few | 15 | TRBV5-1 | CASSTGTGLNYGYTF | TGCGCCAGCAGCACCGGGACAGGGCTTAACTATGGCTACACCTTC
TRBJ1-5 | TRBD1 | . | 12 | TRBV6-6 | CATLTGNQPQHF | TGTGCCACCCTGACAGGGAATCAGCCCCAGCATTTT
TRBJ1-1 | TRBD1 | . | 14 | TRBV6-5 | CASSTTGANTEAFF | TGTGCCAGCAGCACCACAGGGGCGAACACTGAAGCTTTCTTT
TRBJ1-1 | . | . | 15 | TRBV5-6 | CASSLTGRTNTEAFF | TGTGCCAGCAGCTTAACGGGTCGAACGAACACTGAAGCTTTCTTT
TRBJ1-2 | TRBD1 | . | 15 | TRBV6-5 | CASSYLTGVNYGYTF | TGTGCCAGCAGTTACCTAACAGGGGTTAACTATGGCTACACCTTC
TRBJ1-2 | . | . | 16 | TRBV11-2 | CASSPWGGFSFYGYTF | TGTGCCAGCAGCCCATGGGGGGGTTTTAGTTTCTATGGCTACACCTTC
TRBJ2-3 | . | . | 15 | TRBV27 | CASSPLGSRTDTQYF | TGTGCCAGCAGCCCACTAGGGAGTCGCACAGATACGCAGTATTTT
TRBJ2-7 | TRBD1 | . | 13 | TRBV5-6 | CASCSGQVAEQYF | TGTGCCAGCTGCTCGGGACAGGTTGCCGAGCAGTACTTC
TRBJ1-1 | TRBD1 | . | 18 | TRBV19 | CASIPGIWDRVTNTEAFF | TGTGCCAGTATTCCGGGGATTTGGGACAGGGTGACGAACACTGAAGCTTTCTTT
TRBJ1-2 | . | . | 15 | TRBV5-1 | CASSPSGTPGYGYTF | TGCGCCAGCAGCCCGAGCGGGACGCCGGGATATGGCTACACCTTC
TRBJ2-1 | . | . | 14 | TRBV6-6 | CASSFDGQPNEQFF | TGTGCCAGCAGTTTTGATGGGCAACCTAATGAGCAGTTCTTC
TRBJ2-1 | TRBD1 | . | 16 | TRBV9 | CASSPPGTGDYNEQFF | TGTGCCAGCAGCCCACCCGGGACAGGGGATTACAATGAGCAGTTCTTC
TRBJ1-2 | TRBD1 | . | 11 | TRBV5-6 | CASSSQGWYTF | TGTGCCAGCAGCTCACAGGGGTGGTACACCTTC
TRBJ1-4 | . | . | 16 | TRBV5-1 | CASSTEGGATNEKLFF | TGCGCCAGCAGCACCGAAGGGGGGGCAACTAATGAAAAACTGTTTTTT
TRBJ2-3 | TRBD1 | . | 16 | TRBV30 | CAWSLRGRGLSDTQYF | TGTGCCTGGAGTCTCCGGGGCAGGGGGCTCTCAGATACGCAGTATTTT